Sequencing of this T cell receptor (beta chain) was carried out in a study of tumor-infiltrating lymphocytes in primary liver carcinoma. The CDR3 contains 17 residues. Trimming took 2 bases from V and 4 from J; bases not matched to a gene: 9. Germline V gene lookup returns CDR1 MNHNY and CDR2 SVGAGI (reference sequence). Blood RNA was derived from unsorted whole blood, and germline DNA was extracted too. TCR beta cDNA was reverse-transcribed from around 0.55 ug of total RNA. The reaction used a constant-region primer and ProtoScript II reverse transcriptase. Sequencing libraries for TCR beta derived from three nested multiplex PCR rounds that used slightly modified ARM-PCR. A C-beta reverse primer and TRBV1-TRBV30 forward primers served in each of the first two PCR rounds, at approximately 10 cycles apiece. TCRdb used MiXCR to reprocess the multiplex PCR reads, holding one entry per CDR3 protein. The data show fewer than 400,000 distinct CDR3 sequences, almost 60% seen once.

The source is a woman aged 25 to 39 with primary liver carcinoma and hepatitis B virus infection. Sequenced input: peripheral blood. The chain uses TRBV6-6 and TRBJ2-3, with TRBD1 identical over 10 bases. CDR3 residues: CASSYAGQGVRADTQYF. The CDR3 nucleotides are TGTGCCAGCAGTTACGCCGGACAGGGGGTTAGGGCAGATACGCAGTATTTT.